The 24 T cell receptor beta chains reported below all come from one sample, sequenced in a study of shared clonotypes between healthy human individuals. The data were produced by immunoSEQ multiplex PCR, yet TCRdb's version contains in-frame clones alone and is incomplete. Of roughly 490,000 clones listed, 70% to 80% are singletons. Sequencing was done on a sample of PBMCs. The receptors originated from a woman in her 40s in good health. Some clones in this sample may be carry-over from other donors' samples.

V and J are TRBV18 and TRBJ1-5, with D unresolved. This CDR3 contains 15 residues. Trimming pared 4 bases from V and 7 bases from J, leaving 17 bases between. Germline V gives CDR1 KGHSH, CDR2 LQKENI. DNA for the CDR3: TGTGCCAGCTCACTAGATACCCCGGGAGGCCAGCCCCAGCATTTT. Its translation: CASSLDTPGGQPQHF.

The CDR3 nucleotides are TGTGCCAGCAGTGTTAGCTTCAGGGCAGGGGAAAAACTGTTTTTT. It is translated as CASSVSFRAGEKLFF. This sequence joins TRBV2 and TRBJ1-4, with TRBD1 as a possible D gene (5 bases). The CDR3 has 15 amino acids. Germline CDR1 SNHLY, CDR2 FYNNEI. Between the trimmed V and J ends, which lost 4 bases and 8 bases, there was a span of 17 bases.

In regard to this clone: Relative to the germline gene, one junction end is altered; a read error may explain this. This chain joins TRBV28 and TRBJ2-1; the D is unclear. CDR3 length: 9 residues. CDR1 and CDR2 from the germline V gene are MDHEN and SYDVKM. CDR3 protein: CASSPPWIF. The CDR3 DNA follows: TGTGCCAGCAGTCCCCCCTGGATCTTC.

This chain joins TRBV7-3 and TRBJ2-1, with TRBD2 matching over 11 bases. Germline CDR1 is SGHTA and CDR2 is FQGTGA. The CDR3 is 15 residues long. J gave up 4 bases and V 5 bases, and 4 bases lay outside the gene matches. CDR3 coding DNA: TGTGCCAGCAGCCCCGGGACTAGCGGTTACAATGAGCAGTTCTTC. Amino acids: CASSPGTSGYNEQFF.

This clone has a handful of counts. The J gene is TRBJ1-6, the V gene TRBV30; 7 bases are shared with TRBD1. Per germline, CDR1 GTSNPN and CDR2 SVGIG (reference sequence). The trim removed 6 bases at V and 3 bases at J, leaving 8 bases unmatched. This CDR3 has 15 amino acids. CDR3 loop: CACSGTVFYNSPLHF. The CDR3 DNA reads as TGTGCCTGCTCCGGGACAGTTTTCTATAATTCACCCCTCCACTTT.

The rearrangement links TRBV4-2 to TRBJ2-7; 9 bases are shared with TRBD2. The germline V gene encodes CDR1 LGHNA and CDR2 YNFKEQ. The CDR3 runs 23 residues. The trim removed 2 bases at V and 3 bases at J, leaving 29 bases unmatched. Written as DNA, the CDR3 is TGTGCCAGCAGCCAACTCTCCCGGGACAGCAAATCGGAAAGTAGCGGGAGCCTCTACGAGCAGTACTTC. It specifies CASSQLSRDSKSESSGSLYEQYF.

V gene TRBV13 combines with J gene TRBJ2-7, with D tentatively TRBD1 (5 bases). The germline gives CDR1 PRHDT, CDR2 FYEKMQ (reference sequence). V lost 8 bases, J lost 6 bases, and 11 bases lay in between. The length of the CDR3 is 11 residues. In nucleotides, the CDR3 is TGTGCCAGCGGTCAGGGCTCCGAGCAGTACTTC. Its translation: CASGQGSEQYF.

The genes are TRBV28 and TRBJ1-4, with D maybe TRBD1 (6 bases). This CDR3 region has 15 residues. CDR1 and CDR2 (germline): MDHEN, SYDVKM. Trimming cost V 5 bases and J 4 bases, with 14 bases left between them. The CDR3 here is CASSLRQEFNEKLFF. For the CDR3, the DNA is TGTGCCAGCAGTCTTAGACAGGAGTTTAATGAAAAACTGTTTTTT.

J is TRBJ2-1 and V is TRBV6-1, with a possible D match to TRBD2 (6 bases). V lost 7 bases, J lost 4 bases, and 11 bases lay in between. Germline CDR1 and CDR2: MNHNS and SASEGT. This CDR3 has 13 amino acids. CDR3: CASTRGAYNEQFF. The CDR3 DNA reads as TGTGCCAGCACCCGCGGGGCGTACAATGAGCAGTTCTTC.

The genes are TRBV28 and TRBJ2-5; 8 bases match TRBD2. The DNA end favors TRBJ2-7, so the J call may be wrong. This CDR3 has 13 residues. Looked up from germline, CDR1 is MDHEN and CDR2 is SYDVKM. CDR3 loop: CASSSGSLGEQYF. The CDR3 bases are TGTGCCAGCAGTAGCGGGAGTCTGGGCGAGCAGTACTTC.

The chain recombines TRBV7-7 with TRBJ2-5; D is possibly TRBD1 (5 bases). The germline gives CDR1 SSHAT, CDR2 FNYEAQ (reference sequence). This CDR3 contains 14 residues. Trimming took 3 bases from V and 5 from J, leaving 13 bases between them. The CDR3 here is CASSLRPGPETQYF. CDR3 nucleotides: TGTGCCAGCAGCTTGCGTCCAGGGCCGGAGACCCAGTACTTC.

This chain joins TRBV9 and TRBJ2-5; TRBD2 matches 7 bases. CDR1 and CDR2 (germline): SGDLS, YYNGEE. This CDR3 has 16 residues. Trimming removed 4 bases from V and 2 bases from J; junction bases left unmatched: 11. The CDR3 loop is CASSNGALAAQETQYF. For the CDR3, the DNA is TGTGCCAGCAGCAATGGGGCTCTAGCGGCTCAAGAGACCCAGTACTTC.

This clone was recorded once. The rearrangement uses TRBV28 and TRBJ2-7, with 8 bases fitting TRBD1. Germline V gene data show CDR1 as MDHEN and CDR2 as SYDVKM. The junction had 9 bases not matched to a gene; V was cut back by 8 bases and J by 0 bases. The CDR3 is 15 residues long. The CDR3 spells CASGSRDRFSYEQYF. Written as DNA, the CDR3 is TGTGCCAGCGGATCACGGGACAGGTTCTCCTACGAGCAGTACTTC.

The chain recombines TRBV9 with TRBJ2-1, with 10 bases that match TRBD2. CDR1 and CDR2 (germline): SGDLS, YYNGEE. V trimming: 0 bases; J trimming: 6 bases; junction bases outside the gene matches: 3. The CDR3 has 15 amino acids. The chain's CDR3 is CASSVVPSGSNEQFF. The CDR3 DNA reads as TGTGCCAGCAGCGTAGTCCCTAGCGGGAGCAATGAGCAGTTCTTC.

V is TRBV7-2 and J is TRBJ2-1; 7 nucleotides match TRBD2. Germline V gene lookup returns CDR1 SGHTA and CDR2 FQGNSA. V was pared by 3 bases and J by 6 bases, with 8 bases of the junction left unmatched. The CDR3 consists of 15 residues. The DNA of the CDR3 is TGTGCCAGCAGCTTGGGCGGGAGTAGAGCCAATGAGCAGTTCTTC. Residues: CASSLGGSRANEQFF.

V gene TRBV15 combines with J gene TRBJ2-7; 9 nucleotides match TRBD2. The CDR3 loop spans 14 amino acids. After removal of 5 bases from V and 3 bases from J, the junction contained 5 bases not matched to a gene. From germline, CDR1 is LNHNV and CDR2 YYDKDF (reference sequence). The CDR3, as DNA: TGTGCCACCAGCTCAGGAGCGGGAGGCTACGAGCAGTACTTC. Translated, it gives CATSSGAGGYEQYF.

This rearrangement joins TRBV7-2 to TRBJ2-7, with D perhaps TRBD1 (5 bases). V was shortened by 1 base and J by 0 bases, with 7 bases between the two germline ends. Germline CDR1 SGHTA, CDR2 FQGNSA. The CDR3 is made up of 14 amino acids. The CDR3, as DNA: TGTGCCAGCAGCTTAGGCGGACACTCCTACGAGCAGTACTTC. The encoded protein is CASSLGGHSYEQYF. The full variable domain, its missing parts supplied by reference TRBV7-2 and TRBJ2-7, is GAGVSQSPSNKVTEKGKDVELRCDPISGHTALYWYRQSLGQGLEFLIYFQGNSAPDKSGLPSDRFSAERTGGSVSTLTIQRTQQEDSAVYLCASSLGGHSYEQYFGPGTRLTVT.

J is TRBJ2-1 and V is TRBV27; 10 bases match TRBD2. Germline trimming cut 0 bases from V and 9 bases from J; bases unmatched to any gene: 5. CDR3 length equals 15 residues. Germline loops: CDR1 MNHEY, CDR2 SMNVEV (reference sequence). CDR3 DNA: TGTGCCAGCAGTTTATCCGGGACTAGCGTCTTTGAGCAGTTCTTC. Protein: CASSLSGTSVFEQFF.

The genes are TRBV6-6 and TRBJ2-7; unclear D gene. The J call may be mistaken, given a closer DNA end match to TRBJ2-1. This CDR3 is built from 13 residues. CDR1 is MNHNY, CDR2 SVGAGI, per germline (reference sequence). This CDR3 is CASSPLSYNEQFF. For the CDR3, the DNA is TGTGCCAGCAGTCCGTTATCCTACAATGAGCAGTTCTTC.

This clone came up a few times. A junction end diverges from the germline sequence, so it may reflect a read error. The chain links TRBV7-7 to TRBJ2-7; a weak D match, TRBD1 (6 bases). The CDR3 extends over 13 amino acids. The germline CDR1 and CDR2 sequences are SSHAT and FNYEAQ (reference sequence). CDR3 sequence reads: CASSTGQSYEQYF. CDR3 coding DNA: TGTGCTAGCAGCACAGGACAGTCCTACGAGCAGTACTTC.

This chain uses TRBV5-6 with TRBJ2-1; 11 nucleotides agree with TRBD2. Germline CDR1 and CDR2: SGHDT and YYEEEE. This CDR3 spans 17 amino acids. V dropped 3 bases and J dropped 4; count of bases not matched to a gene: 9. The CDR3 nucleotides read TGTGCCAGCAGCTCGACTAGCGGGATCCCCCCGTACAATGAGCAGTTCTTC. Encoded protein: CASSSTSGIPPYNEQFF.

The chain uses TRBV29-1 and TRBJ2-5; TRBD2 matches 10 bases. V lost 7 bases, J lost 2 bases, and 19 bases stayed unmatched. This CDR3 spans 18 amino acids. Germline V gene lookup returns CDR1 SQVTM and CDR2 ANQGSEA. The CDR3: CSAPYPPGRTSGQETQYF. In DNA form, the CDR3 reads TGCAGCGCTCCTTACCCTCCGGGCAGGACTAGCGGACAAGAGACCCAGTACTTC.

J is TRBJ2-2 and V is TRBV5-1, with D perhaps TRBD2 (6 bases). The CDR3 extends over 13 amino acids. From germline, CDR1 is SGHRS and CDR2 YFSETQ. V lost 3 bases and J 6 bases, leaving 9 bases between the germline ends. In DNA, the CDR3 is TGCGCCAGCAGCTGGGACTTTTCCGGGGAGCTGTTTTTT. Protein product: CASSWDFSGELFF.

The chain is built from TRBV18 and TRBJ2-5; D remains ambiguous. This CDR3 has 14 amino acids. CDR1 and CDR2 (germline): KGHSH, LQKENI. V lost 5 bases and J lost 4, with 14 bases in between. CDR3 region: CASSSYPGVETQYF. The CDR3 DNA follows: TGTGCCAGCTCATCATATCCCGGAGTAGAGACCCAGTACTTC. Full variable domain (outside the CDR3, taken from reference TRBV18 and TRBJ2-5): NAGVMQNPRHLVRRRGQEARLRCSPMKGHSHVYWYRQLPEEGLKFMVYLQKENIIDESGMPKERFSAEFPKEGPSILRIQQVVRGDSAAYFCASSSYPGVETQYFGPGTRLLVL.